This TCR beta chain emerged from a study of T cell changes during pregnancy in multiple sclerosis. The table came from immunoSEQ multiplex PCR; TCRdb's copy has only in-frame clones and leaves some out. The table records 55,000 to 65,000 clones, approximately 94% of them present only once. The material was CD8+ T cells from peripheral blood mononuclear cells, obtained in the third trimester of pregnancy. The source is a female donor with multiple sclerosis, enrolled in a pregnancy study.

This CDR3 is CASSPVAGGEQYF. The CDR3 DNA reads as TGTGCCAGCAGCCCCGTAGCGGGAGGGGAGCAGTACTTC. The gene calls are TRBV5-4 and TRBJ2-7; 11 nucleotides agree with TRBD2. CDR1 and CDR2 (germline): SGHNT, YYREEE (reference sequence). CDR3 length equals 13 residues. V lost 4 bases and J lost 7; bases outside the gene matches: 4.